The TCR beta chain under discussion was sequenced for a study of blood T cell repertoires in COVID-19. Study processing details: Amplification of reference gene primers was used by the study to estimate nucleated cell counts. TCRdb keeps only in-frame clones here, not all; method: immunoSEQ multiplex PCR. That table supplies the V and J calls and clone size; D and trimming were determined from the DNA. This sample has some 200,000 clones, with 85% found just once. The V segment lost 4 bases and the J segment 4 bases; nucleotides outside the gene matches: 12. The CDR3 spans 16 residues. Germline lookup yields CDR1 ENHRY and CDR2 SYGVKD.

This chain links TRBV10-3 with TRBJ2-7, with 8 bases matching TRBD2. The origin of this receptor is a woman aged 55-69 years with acute or convalescent COVID-19. The sequencing sample was made of peripheral blood. This CDR3 reads CAISVAPAGGLYEQYF. The CDR3 nucleotides are TGTGCCATCAGTGTTGCTCCGGCGGGAGGTCTATACGAGCAGTACTTC.